Presented here are 28 T cell receptor beta chains from one specimen sequenced in a study of cytomegalovirus exposure and HLA in healthy donors. PCR primers comprised 60 Vbeta and 13 Jbeta primers. Assay used: immunoSEQ multiplex PCR; TCRdb lists only in-frame clones, some missing. The repertoire holds 150,000 to 170,000 clones, roughly 79% seen once, with 2.5% to 3% in the top ten. The material sequenced was PBMCs. The source of these receptors is a man younger than 30 in good health and CMV-seronegative.

This chain connects TRBV27 to TRBJ2-7; 13 bases are a match to TRBD2. J lost 3 bases, V lost 4 bases, and 9 bases had no gene match. Germline V gene data show CDR1 as MNHEY and CDR2 as SMNVEV (reference sequence). The CDR3 is made up of 17 amino acids. Here the CDR3 reads CASSSYTSGGAFYEQYF. The CDR3 DNA sequence: TGTGCCAGCAGTTCTTACACTAGCGGGGGGGCCTTCTACGAGCAGTACTTC.

The J gene is TRBJ2-2, the V gene TRBV7-9; D ambiguous. The CDR3 length is 13 residues. Trimming shortened V by 4 bases and J by 5 bases, and 8 bases separated the two germline ends. Germline V lookup: CDR1 SEHNR, CDR2 FQNEAQ (reference sequence). CDR3 nucleotide sequence: TGTGCCAGCAGCTACGACGGGACCGGGGAGCTGTTTTTT. Translation: CASSYDGTGELFF.

The CDR3 coding sequence is TGTGCCAGCAGCTTGGCAGGGTTCTACGAGCAGTACGTC. Encoded protein: CASSLAGFYEQYV. The J gene is TRBJ2-7, the V gene TRBV5-4, with D tentatively TRBD1 (5 bases). CDR3 length: 13 amino acids. Germline-derived CDR1 and CDR2 are SGHNT and YYREEE (reference sequence). Trimming left V 0 bases short and J 3 bases short, with 7 bases between.

The rearrangement links TRBV6-4 to TRBJ1-1; 7 bases fit TRBD1. Unmatched junction bases numbered 10, after V lost 5 bases and J lost 4 bases. The CDR3 covers 15 residues. Per germline, CDR1 MRHNA and CDR2 SNTAGT. The CDR3 nucleotides are TGTGCCAGCAGTCCCGACAGGGAAGGGGGCACTGAAGCTTTCTTT. It codes for CASSPDREGGTEAFF.

The V and J genes are TRBV7-9 and TRBJ1-1; D possibly corresponds to TRBD1 (5 bases). The germline V gene has CDR1 SEHNR and CDR2 FQNEAQ (reference sequence). The CDR3 is 15 amino acids. Trimming removed 7 bases at V and 4 bases at J, with 19 bases between. This chain's CDR3 is CASNLGEGGITEAFF. The CDR3 region has the DNA TGTGCCAGCAACCTAGGGGAGGGCGGGATCACTGAAGCTTTCTTT.

The chain uses TRBV28 and TRBJ2-5; 9 bases line up with TRBD2. The CDR3 covers 17 residues. CDR1 and CDR2 from the germline V gene are MDHEN and SYDVKM. The J segment lost 3 bases and the V segment lost 5 bases, leaving 13 bases of the junction unmatched. In nucleotides, the CDR3 is TGTGCCAGCAGTCATACAGGGGAGGGGACTAGCAAAGAGACCCAGTACTTC. Translation gives CASSHTGEGTSKETQYF.

The gene calls are TRBV19 and TRBJ2-3; 7 bases are shared with TRBD2. The CDR3 totals 16 residues. CDR1 is LNHDA, CDR2 SQIVND, per germline (reference sequence). V lost 4 bases to trimming and J lost 4 bases; unmatched junction nucleotides: 11. The CDR3 nucleotides read TGTGCCAGTAGTAGATCCGGGACTATTCTCCCAGATACGCAGTATTTT. Translating it yields CASSRSGTILPDTQYF.

This clone showed up just a few times. The chain recombines TRBV6-5 with TRBJ1-1; D ambiguous. Germline V gene sequence: CDR1 MNHEY, CDR2 SVGAGI. Trimming pared 0 bases from V and 5 bases from J, leaving 7 bases between. CDR3 length equals 13 residues. The CDR3 DNA follows: TGTGCCAGCAGTTACTCGGAGAAGACTGAAGCTTTCTTT. It encodes CASSYSEKTEAFF.

This chain connects TRBV5-1 to TRBJ1-2, with D possibly matching TRBD1 (5 bases). Germline CDR1 SGHRS, CDR2 YFSETQ. CDR3 length equals 13 residues. The V gene lost 3 bases and the J gene lost 6 bases, with 12 bases spanning the gap. The CDR3 DNA sequence: TGCGCCAGCAGCTGGGGGTCGGGGGATGGCTACACCTTC. This encodes CASSWGSGDGYTF.

A single count supports this clone. The chain employs TRBV6-1 and TRBJ1-1; D call uncertain. CDR3 length: 14 residues. V was shortened by 2 bases and J by 2 bases, with 9 bases between the two germline ends. Germline V gene sequence: CDR1 MNHNS, CDR2 SASEGT. Here the CDR3 reads CASSEWQTNTEAFF. In DNA form, the CDR3 reads TGTGCCAGCAGTGAATGGCAGACAAACACTGAAGCTTTCTTT.

V gene TRBV5-1 combines with J gene TRBJ1-2, with 9 positions matching TRBD1. CDR1 and CDR2 (germline): SGHRS, YFSETQ. The V segment lost 0 bases and the J segment 7 bases; nucleotides outside the gene matches: 7. The CDR3 covers 15 residues. CDR3: CASSLAGTGRLGYTF. The CDR3 DNA reads TGCGCCAGCAGCTTGGCCGGGACAGGGAGGCTTGGCTACACCTTC.

The chain uses TRBV4-3 and TRBJ1-5; D unresolved. Between the trimmed V and J ends, which lost 1 base and 6 bases, there was a span of 13 bases. Germline CDR1 and CDR2: LGHNA and YSLEER. This CDR3 is built from 15 residues. The CDR3 reads CASSQGSGSGQPQHF. CDR3 DNA sequence: TGCGCCAGCAGCCAAGGTTCGGGGAGTGGTCAGCCCCAGCATTTT.

The sample holds one count of this clone. The CDR3 bases are TGTGCCAGCAGAGCGGGGGGGGGAGCAGATACGCAGTATTTT. It codes for CASRAGGGADTQYF. The chain couples TRBV6-5 to TRBJ2-3; 10 positions match TRBD2. V was clipped by 6 bases and J by 4 bases; unmatched bases: 4. The CDR3 is 14 amino acids. Looked up from germline, CDR1 is MNHEY and CDR2 is SVGAGI.

CDR3 sequence (DNA): TGTGCCAGCAGTATGAGGACACCGAGGTCACCCCTCCACTTT. Translated, it gives CASSMRTPRSPLHF. The chain employs TRBV27 and TRBJ1-6; D may be TRBD1 (5 bases). CDR3 length: 14 residues. The germline V gene encodes CDR1 MNHEY and CDR2 SMNVEV (reference sequence). Trimming took 5 bases from V and 10 from J, leaving 15 bases between them.

This clone came up a few times. The same CDR3 arises from other DNA sequences in this sample as well. V and J are TRBV18 and TRBJ1-1, with 7 bases aligning to TRBD1. The CDR3 extends over 13 amino acids. Trimming cost V 5 bases and J 1 base; bases outside gene matches: 1. Germline assignment: CDR1 KGHSH and CDR2 LQKENI. CDR3 bases: TGTGCCAGCTCAGGACAGGCGAACACTGAAGCTTTCTTT. It codes for CASSGQANTEAFF.

This chain links TRBV10-3 with TRBJ1-2, with no clear D. Trimming cost V 0 bases and J 2 bases, with 13 bases left between them. Per germline, CDR1 ENHRY and CDR2 SYGVKD. The length of the CDR3 is 16 residues. CDR3 in amino acids: CAISESVEAPNYGYTF. Here the CDR3 DNA reads TGTGCCATCAGTGAGTCGGTGGAGGCGCCCAACTATGGCTACACCTTC.

CDR3 residues: CASSNVDSNSNQPQHF. The DNA for the CDR3 is TGTGCCAGCAGCAACGTTGACAGCAATAGCAATCAGCCCCAGCATTTT. The chain uses TRBV28 and TRBJ1-5; a weak D match, TRBD1 (5 bases). V gave up 6 bases and J gave up 0 bases, with 15 bases separating them. This CDR3 has 16 residues. Germline V gene lookup returns CDR1 MDHEN and CDR2 SYDVKM.

V usage is TRBV15 and J usage is TRBJ1-4, with 8 bases identical to TRBD1. V shed 0 bases and J 7 bases; nucleotides not matched to a gene: 4. This CDR3 is 15 amino acids long. The germline gives CDR1 LNHNV, CDR2 YYDKDF (reference sequence). CDR3 bases: TGTGCCACCAGCAGAGACCAGGGGGCTGTTGAAAAACTGTTTTTT. This gives the protein CATSRDQGAVEKLFF.

This clone was seen more than once but under ten times. The rearrangement links TRBV4-1 to TRBJ1-2; possible D gene TRBD1, 6 bases. The CDR3 has 13 amino acids. V lost 4 bases, J lost 2 bases, and 8 bases lay in between. Germline CDR1 MGHRA, CDR2 YSYEKL. The CDR3 spells CASSPTGNYGYTF. CDR3 bases: TGCGCCAGCAGCCCGACAGGAAACTATGGCTACACCTTC.

The chain couples TRBV6-5 to TRBJ2-3; 8 bases map to TRBD1. CDR1 MNHEY and CDR2 SVGAGI come from the germline V gene. Germline trimming cut 6 bases from V and 8 bases from J; bases unmatched to any gene: 7. This CDR3 spans 13 amino acids. The CDR3 DNA follows: TGTGCCAGCAGCAGGGGGCAAGAAGGTACGCAGTATTTT. Translated, it gives CASSRGQEGTQYF.

For this clone: Other DNA sequences of this sample code for an identical CDR3. The chain joins TRBV27 to TRBJ1-5; 8 bases are shared with TRBD1. CDR3 length: 16 amino acids. J was trimmed by 1 base and V by 5 bases; bases with no gene match: 7. Germline lookup yields CDR1 MNHEY and CDR2 SMNVEV (reference sequence). The CDR3 region is CASSPSTGESNQPQHF. The CDR3, as DNA: TGTGCCAGCAGTCCTTCGACAGGGGAGAGCAATCAGCCCCAGCATTTT.

This chain connects TRBV7-9 to TRBJ2-1, with D maybe TRBD2 (6 bases). CDR1 is SEHNR, CDR2 FQNEAQ, per germline (reference sequence). The V end lost 5 bases, the J end lost 0 bases, and 14 bases lay between the germline ends. This CDR3 has 16 amino acids. The CDR3 region has the DNA TGTGCCAGCAGCCCGGTCCGGGGGAGCTCCTACAATGAGCAGTTCTTC. Its translation: CASSPVRGSSYNEQFF.

This chain joins TRBV27 and TRBJ2-1; 7 positions match TRBD1. V gave up 6 bases and J gave up 6 bases; unmatched junction bases: 8. This CDR3 has 14 amino acids. Germline V gives CDR1 MNHEY, CDR2 SMNVEV (reference sequence). The CDR3, as DNA: TGTGCCAGCAGCTACAGGGGATGGGGCAATGAGCAGTTCTTC. Translated, it gives CASSYRGWGNEQFF.

The chain couples TRBV5-3 to TRBJ1-3; D call uncertain. TRBV5-3 is classed as an ORF, of uncertain function. CDR3 length: 14 residues. Trimming took off 4 bases at V and 4 bases at J, with 12 bases between the two ends. The CDR3: CARSAPDSGNTIYF. The CDR3 region has the DNA TGTGCCAGAAGCGCCCCTGACTCCGGAAACACCATATATTTT.

The CDR3 nucleotides read TGTGCCAGCAGCCGGAATTTCGACAGCCAAGAGACCCAGTACTTC. This gives the protein CASSRNFDSQETQYF. This rearrangement joins TRBV4-2 to TRBJ2-5; D perhaps matches TRBD1 (5 bases). With 4 bases removed from V and 1 base from J, the gap between germline ends came to 13 bases. This CDR3 has 15 residues. In germline, CDR1 is LGHNA, CDR2 YNFKEQ.

The chain employs TRBV2 and TRBJ2-3, with D unresolved. The ends were cut back, 3 bases at V and 4 bases at J, with 11 bases in the middle. Germline V gives CDR1 SNHLY, CDR2 FYNNEI. This CDR3 is built from 14 residues. The CDR3 coding sequence is TGTGCCAGCAGTGAGCGGCGGATGGCAGATACGCAGTATTTT. Its protein is CASSERRMADTQYF.

This clone appeared a single time. V is TRBV7-8 and J is TRBJ2-3; 9 bases line up with TRBD2. The CDR3 has 16 residues. Germline V gene sequence: CDR1 SGHVS, CDR2 FQNEAQ. V lost 1 base, J lost 5 bases, and 7 bases stayed unmatched. CDR3 loop: CASSLGAGGRGDTQYF. Written as DNA, the CDR3 is TGTGCCAGCAGCTTAGGAGCGGGGGGACGGGGAGATACGCAGTATTTT.

The chain joins TRBV2 to TRBJ1-2, with 7 bases that match TRBD1. The CDR3 loop spans 15 amino acids. The V gene end was trimmed by 7 bases and the J gene end by 3 bases; junction bases not matched to a gene: 11. Germline CDR1 SNHLY, CDR2 FYNNEI. The CDR3 sequence: CASIPAAGGHYGYTF. CDR3 DNA sequence: TGTGCCAGCATTCCGGCAGCAGGGGGACACTATGGCTACACCTTC.